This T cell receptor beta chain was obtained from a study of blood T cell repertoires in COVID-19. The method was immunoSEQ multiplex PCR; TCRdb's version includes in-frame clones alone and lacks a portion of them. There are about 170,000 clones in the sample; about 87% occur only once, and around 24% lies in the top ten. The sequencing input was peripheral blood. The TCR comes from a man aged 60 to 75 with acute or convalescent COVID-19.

In DNA form, the CDR3 reads TGTGCCACCAGTGATTTAGGGCGGGCTGATGGCAATGAGCAGTTCTTC. Its translation is CATSDLGRADGNEQFF. The chain links TRBV24-1 to TRBJ2-1, with TRBD2 as a possible D gene (5 bases). V was shortened by 1 base and J by 6 bases, with 15 bases between the two germline ends. Germline loops: CDR1 KGHDR, CDR2 SFDVKD. This CDR3 is 16 amino acids long.